This T cell receptor beta chain derives from a study of T cell responses to AZD1222 COVID-19 vaccine. Whole-study findings and limits: Females made up more of the donors, who were largely white British, and clonal diversity may have come out too low. Targets within unmutated variant regions were reportedly found for nearly half of spike-specific TCRs.

This clone is a singleton in its sample. Its antigen is still unknown. Measured with immunoSEQ multiplex PCR; TCRdb has only the in-frame clones, and not every one. The top ten clones hold about 1.8% of a sample with approximately 150,000 clones, about nine tenths of them seen once. Trimming left V 5 bases short and J 0 bases short, with 11 bases between. Germline V gives CDR1 SEHNR, CDR2 FQNEAQ (reference sequence). The CDR3 length is 16 residues. This chain connects TRBV7-9 to TRBJ2-6, with D perhaps TRBD2 (6 bases). The receptor was derived from an adult who received the AZD1222 COVID-19 vaccine. Sample: peripheral blood, taken 28 days after the second AZD1222 dose. CDR3 residues: CASSPPGSSGANVLTF. The CDR3 DNA follows: TGTGCCAGCAGCCCCCCCGGGAGCTCTGGGGCCAACGTCCTGACTTTC.